The 26 T cell receptor beta chains reported below all come from one sample, sequenced in a study of T-cell memory formation after mild COVID-19. TCRdb used MiXCR to reprocess the 5' RACE reads, holding one entry per CDR3 protein. Among about 470,000 distinct CDR3 sequences, over 15% were seen once, and the ten largest hold approximately 13%. Material for sequencing was PBMCs or a T cell subset sorted from them (not recorded which). These receptors were collected from an adult woman who had mild COVID-19 (a few samples of this study predate the infection). Cell type and time point are not known.

V usage is TRBV20-1 and J usage is TRBJ1-1; D is ambiguous. The CDR3 extends over 11 amino acids. Trimming shortened V by 5 bases and J by 1 base, and 5 bases separated the two germline ends. CDR1 is DFQATT, CDR2 SNEGSKA, per germline (reference sequence). CDR3 loop: CSAWGNTEAFF. The DNA of the CDR3 is TGCAGTGCTTGGGGGAACACTGAAGCTTTCTTT.

As concerns this clonotype: A read error may account for a junction end that differs from germline. This chain connects TRBV24-1 to TRBJ2-2; 9 nucleotides line up with TRBD2. This CDR3 is built from 16 residues. Germline lookup yields CDR1 KGHDR and CDR2 SFDVKD. CDR3 loop: CATSGAGGPYTGGLFF. The CDR3 DNA sequence: TGTGCCACCAGTGGGGCGGGAGGGCCCTACACCGGGGGGCTGTTTTTT.

This clonotype was detected only a few times. J is TRBJ2-5 and V is TRBV7-9, with a possible D match to TRBD1 (5 bases). V shed 5 bases and J shed 3 bases, with 13 bases lying between them. The germline V gene has CDR1 SEHNR and CDR2 FQNEAQ (reference sequence). The CDR3 totals 14 residues. In DNA, the CDR3 is TGTGCCAGCAGCCACCCTCAGGGTAAAGAGACCCAGTACTTC. This gives the protein CASSHPQGKETQYF.

Only a few counts were recorded for this clonotype. The chain uses TRBV20-1 and TRBJ1-4, with D possibly TRBD1 on 5 matching bases. V was clipped by 5 bases and J by 2 bases, with 12 bases between them. Germline lookup yields CDR1 DFQATT and CDR2 SNEGSKA (reference sequence). CDR3 length: 14 residues. CDR3 in DNA: TGCAGTGCTTGCCCCAGGGCTACTAATGAAAAACTGTTTTTT. It is translated as CSACPRATNEKLFF.

This CDR3 is CASSLDRVGDNEQFF. The CDR3 nucleotides are TGCGCCAGCAGCTTGGACAGGGTCGGGGACAATGAGCAGTTCTTC. The rearrangement uses TRBV5-1 and TRBJ2-1; TRBD1 might be the D (6 bases). Trimming took off 0 bases at V and 5 bases at J, with 12 bases between the two ends. CDR1 and CDR2 from the germline V gene are SGHRS and YFSETQ. This CDR3 is built from 15 residues.

The chain employs TRBV29-1 and TRBJ2-3; TRBD1 is a possible D gene (6 bases). Germline V CDR1 and CDR2: SQVTM, ANQGSEA. With 6 bases removed from V and 6 bases from J, the gap between germline ends came to 13 bases. This CDR3 comprises 12 residues. CDR3 sequence reads: CSVDPGEDTQYF. In DNA, the CDR3 is TGCAGCGTGGACCCAGGGGAGGATACGCAGTATTTT.

The V and J genes are TRBV4-1 and TRBJ2-7, with a weak D call TRBD2 (6 bases). Germline V CDR1 and CDR2: MGHRA, YSYEKL. Trimming stripped 4 bases from V and 0 bases from J, with 25 bases between. CDR3 size: 19 residues. In DNA, the CDR3 is TGCGCCAGCAGCCCCCGGGGTAGAGGCCAGCTGGGGGGCTCCTACGAGCAGTACTTC. Translation: CASSPRGRGQLGGSYEQYF.

This clonotype occurred many times. V is TRBV5-1 and J is TRBJ1-1; D unresolved. V gave up 0 bases and J gave up 0 bases, with 9 bases separating them. The CDR3 totals 15 residues. Germline loops: CDR1 SGHRS, CDR2 YFSETQ. CDR3 in amino acids: CASSLEHSMNTEAFF. Here the CDR3 DNA reads TGCGCCAGCAGCTTGGAACACTCGATGAACACTGAAGCTTTCTTT.

This clonotype has only a few counts. V is TRBV6-2 or TRBV6-3 and J is TRBJ2-7; 8 nucleotides agree with TRBD2. The CDR3 runs to 13 residues. Germline-derived CDR1 and CDR2 are MNHEY and SVGEGT. With 6 bases clipped from V and 5 bases from J, the junction kept 6 bases outside the gene matches. The CDR3, as DNA: TGTGCCAGCAGCCATACTAGCGGTAACGAGCAGTACTTC. It specifies CASSHTSGNEQYF.

This clonotype turned up a few times. The chain is built from TRBV7-6 and TRBJ2-1; D might be TRBD2 (6 bases). Germline V CDR1 and CDR2: SGHVS, FNYEAQ. V was clipped by 1 base and J by 5 bases, with 18 bases between them. The CDR3 length is 17 residues. This CDR3 reads CASSLVHGGGPNNEQFF. The CDR3 nucleotides are TGTGCCAGCAGCTTAGTCCACGGAGGAGGGCCCAACAATGAGCAGTTCTTC.

This sequence joins TRBV2 and TRBJ2-2, with 7 bases aligning to TRBD1. Germline lookup yields CDR1 SNHLY and CDR2 FYNNEI. The J segment lost 5 bases and the V segment lost 7 bases, leaving 7 bases of the junction unmatched. This CDR3 is built from 14 residues. The CDR3, as DNA: TGTGCCAGCAAGGTCGAGGGGGCGACCGGGGAGCTGTTTTTT. Protein: CASKVEGATGELFF.

J is TRBJ1-6 and V is TRBV12-3 or TRBV12-4; 10 bases map to TRBD1. The CDR3 runs to 14 residues. The J segment lost 7 bases and the V segment lost 6 bases, leaving 3 bases of the junction unmatched. In DNA form, the CDR3 reads TGTGCCAGCAGCGTGGGACAGGGGAATTCACCCCTCCACTTT. Translated, it gives CASSVGQGNSPLHF.

The rearrangement uses TRBV24-1 and TRBJ2-1; the match to TRBD1 covers 10 bases. Germline V lookup: CDR1 KGHDR, CDR2 SFDVKD. There are 24 residues in the CDR3. Trimming removed 5 bases from V and 8 bases from J; junction bases left unmatched: 35. CDR3 sequence: CATSAEDRGKGAGAPESVRDEQFF. The CDR3 nucleotides are TGTGCCACCAGTGCCGAGGACAGGGGGAAGGGCGCGGGAGCCCCTGAAAGTGTTCGCGATGAGCAGTTCTTC.

This clonotype showed up just a few times. The gene calls are TRBV7-9 and TRBJ2-1, with 9 nucleotides matching TRBD1. This CDR3 is built from 15 residues. The V and J ends lost 5 bases and 4 bases, in that order; junction bases with no gene match: 6. Germline CDR1 reads SEHNR; CDR2 reads FQNEAQ (reference sequence). The CDR3 DNA reads TGTGCCAGCAGCAAAAGGACAGGGGTGTACAATGAGCAGTTCTTC. Residues: CASSKRTGVYNEQFF. Using reference TRBV7-9 and TRBJ2-1 for the parts outside the CDR3, the full variable domain is DTGVSQNPRHKITKRGQNVTFRCDPISEHNRLYWYRQTLGQGPEFLTYFQNEAQLEKSRLLSDRFSAERPKGSFSTLEIQRTEQGDSAMYLCASSKRTGVYNEQFFGPGTRLTVL.

This clonotype has a handful of counts. For the CDR3, the DNA is TGTGCCACCAGCAGGACTAGCCTCGGCACCGGGGAGCTGTTTTTT. It specifies CATSRTSLGTGELFF. The chain couples TRBV15 to TRBJ2-2; 7 bases map to TRBD2. The CDR3 runs 15 residues. J lost 4 bases, V lost 3 bases, and 5 bases had no gene match. Per the germline V gene, CDR1 is LNHNV and CDR2 is YYDKDF (reference sequence).

On this clonotype: The junction departs from the called germline gene at one end, perhaps through a read error. The chain carries TRBV5-1 and TRBJ1-1; TRBD1 might be the D (6 bases). The CDR3 loop spans 14 amino acids. Germline V gene data show CDR1 as SGHRS and CDR2 as YFSETQ. The CDR3 here is CASSSGQPNTEALF. The CDR3 DNA reads TGCGCCAGCAGCTCGGGACAACCGAACACTGAAGCTTTATTT.

The chain recombines TRBV5-1 with TRBJ2-5; the D call may be TRBD1 or TRBD2 (6 bases each). This CDR3 is built from 14 residues. In germline, CDR1 is SGHRS, CDR2 YFSETQ. V was cut by 4 bases and J by 3 bases, with 13 bases left in between. CDR3 amino acids: CASSAGHREETQYF. CDR3 nucleotide sequence: TGCGCCAGCAGCGCGGGACACCGAGAAGAGACCCAGTACTTC.

This chain uses TRBV7-9 with TRBJ2-1; maybe TRBD1 (5 bases). The CDR3 loop spans 15 amino acids. V was pared by 2 bases and J by 1 base, with 9 bases between. CDR1 and CDR2 (germline): SEHNR, FQNEAQ (reference sequence). For the CDR3, the DNA is TGTGCCAGCAGCTTAAAGCAGGGATCCTACAATGAGCAGTTCTTC. This codes for CASSLKQGSYNEQFF.

The chain has TRBV5-1 and TRBJ2-1; 9 positions match TRBD1. V shed 4 bases, J shed 0 bases, and the junction held 5 bases outside the gene matches. Germline V CDR1 and CDR2: SGHRS, YFSETQ. CDR3 size: 16 residues. CDR3 in amino acids: CASSLQGQGSYNEQFF. In nucleotides, the CDR3 is TGCGCCAGCAGCCTCCAGGGACAGGGCTCCTACAATGAGCAGTTCTTC.

The table lists this clonotype with a few counts. The CDR3 DNA sequence: TGTGCCAGCAGCCCCGGGACTTTTGGAAACACCATATATTTT. Its translation is CASSPGTFGNTIYF. V and J are TRBV6-5 and TRBJ1-3; D is possibly TRBD1 (5 bases). Germline values: CDR1 MNHEY, CDR2 SVGAGI. The V gene lost 6 bases and the J gene lost 3 bases, with 12 bases spanning the gap. The CDR3 is 14 residues long.

This chain connects TRBV19 to TRBJ2-1; tentatively, D is TRBD1 (6 bases). Trimming stripped 7 bases from V and 4 bases from J, with 17 bases between. The CDR3 sequence is 15 residues long. The V gene's germline CDR1 is LNHDA and CDR2 SQIVND (reference sequence). CDR3 amino acids: CASTYRDWTYNEQFF. CDR3 coding DNA: TGTGCCAGTACCTACAGGGATTGGACATACAATGAGCAGTTCTTC.

This clonotype was picked up a small number of times. The chain carries TRBV12-3 or TRBV12-4 and TRBJ2-2; D perhaps matches TRBD1 (7 bases). The CDR3 has 16 amino acids. V shed 6 bases and J shed 3 bases, with 17 bases lying between them. This CDR3 is CASSLGSRGDTGELFF. The CDR3 DNA follows: TGTGCCAGCAGCCTAGGGAGCAGGGGGGACACCGGGGAGCTGTTTTTT.

This clonotype was seen a handful of times. The chain couples TRBV7-2 to TRBJ1-2, with 10 bases identical to TRBD1. Germline assignment: CDR1 SGHTA and CDR2 FQGNSA. This CDR3 has 16 residues. Unmatched junction bases numbered 6, after V lost 5 bases and J lost 0 bases. The CDR3 region has the DNA TGTGCCAGCAGCGGGGACAGGGGATATGCTAACTATGGCTACACCTTC. This encodes CASSGDRGYANYGYTF.

V and J are TRBV12-3 or TRBV12-4 and TRBJ1-1; D remains unclear. The CDR3 has 12 residues. V was cut by 6 bases and J by 6 bases, with 11 bases left in between. The CDR3 DNA reads as TGTGCCAGCAGCCATCTGGGCCCTGAAGCTTTCTTT. Its translation is CASSHLGPEAFF.

This chain links TRBV5-1 with TRBJ1-2, with TRBD1 matching 7 bases. The germline V gene has CDR1 SGHRS and CDR2 YFSETQ. This CDR3 has 18 amino acids. V lost 0 bases, J lost 4 bases, and 15 bases stayed unmatched. CDR3 DNA: TGCGCCAGCAGCTTGGCCGTGTCCCAGACAGGGCTCTCCTATGGCTACACCTTC. Amino acid sequence: CASSLAVSQTGLSYGYTF.

The chain couples TRBV14 to TRBJ2-5, with D uncertain. Germline assignment: CDR1 SGHDN and CDR2 FVKESK. The V end lost 3 bases, the J end lost 0 bases, and 5 bases lay between the germline ends. The length of the CDR3 is 13 residues. The CDR3 DNA reads TGTGCCAGCAGCCAGAGGTACCAAGAGACCCAGTACTTC. Its translation is CASSQRYQETQYF.